This TCR beta chain was recovered during a study of blood T cell repertoires in COVID-19. Study context: Sites across the United States, Italy and Spain contributed samples from acute and convalescent COVID-19.

Original methodology: For nucleated cells, counts were estimated from reference gene primer amplification. Sequenced by immunoSEQ multiplex PCR; TCRdb stores in-frame clones only, minus some. V and J calls and clone size are as listed in that table; D and trimming were resolved from the DNA. The sample lists fewer than 200,000 clones; 84% were seen once. V lost 0 bases and J lost 6; bases outside the gene matches: 1. The CDR3 spans 13 residues. Germline V gene data show CDR1 as SGHNT and CDR2 as YYREEE (reference sequence). Sequencing was carried out using peripheral blood. This TCR was sampled from a woman at least 80 years old with COVID-19, enrolled during active disease. The rearrangement links TRBV5-4 to TRBJ2-3, with TRBD1 matching 7 bases. CDR3 loop: CASSLDRGDTQYF. The CDR3 nucleotides are TGTGCCAGCAGCTTGGACAGGGGTGATACGCAGTATTTT.